Given below is one T cell receptor (beta chain) in context. This clone was detected a few times. No cognate antigen has been identified for it. There are no base qualities to consult, and no much larger clone falls within one base. Inclusive of the bounding cysteine and phenylalanine, the CDR3 is 16 residues long. Just CDR3 DNA is preserved here, 48 bases in frame from base 1. Taken from the germline V gene, the CDR1 and CDR2 loops are SGHRS and YFSETQ. Trimming takes 0 bases off V and 7 bases off J; junction bases not matched to a gene: 7. These data come from a study of blood T cell repertoires in COVID-19 (dated by TCRdb to 2020 to 2021). In terms of the full investigation: Samples covering the acute and convalescent phases of COVID-19 were provided by collaborators in the United States, Italy and Spain. The repertoires were released in a freely available public database meant as a resource for research on the immune response to SARS-CoV-2. Samples came from the ongoing ImmuneRACE study (first 160 participants) plus 1,254 subjects from 6 global collaborators. The material from the prospective study consisted of cDNA or gDNA derived from T cells, B-cell-depleted T cells, or PBMCs. Where available, HLA class I and class II types were obtained from metadata supplied by the sample provider rather than from assay-based typing. The sample metadata nearly always contained a de-identified subject ID, COVID-19 status, age in years and sex. Deeply sampled blood TCRbeta repertoires from subjects exposed to, actively infected with, or recovered from COVID-19 were included in the dataset.

Whole blood was collected in K2EDTA tubes by collaborating institutions according to the institutions' own protocols. For TCRbeta analysis, collaborators shipped samples as frozen whole blood, isolated PBMCs, or DNA extracted from either of those sample types. What the authors observed across the whole study: How much clinical and demographic metadata was included differed by source and by participant, and the metadata was provided uncurated.

TCRbeta CDR3 regions were amplified from genomic DNA by means of the immunoSEQ Assay, a bias-controlled multiplex PCR. On the authors' methods: Nucleated cell counts per sample were estimated from amplification of reference gene primers within the assay. To quantify the absolute abundance of each unique TCRbeta CDR3 rearrangement, sequence reads were collapsed and filtered. For each sample, productive Simpson clonality was calculated as the square root of Simpson's diversity index across productive rearrangements. TCRdb re-hosts the immuneACCESS table, in-frame sequences only. Its copies lack some clones; in the studies checked, an unresolved V gene accounts for under half of them, and the cause for the rest is not known. V and J calls plus clone size are reproduced from that table; the DNA served to infer D and trimming. The sample includes 200,000 to 250,000 clones, with approximately 80% observed a single time. Jointly, the top ten make up just under 20% of the sample.

This clonotype was sampled from a man aged 25 to 40 with active or convalescent COVID-19. The chain was built from TRBV5-1 and TRBJ2-2, with 9 central nucleotides matching TRBD2. Input material: peripheral blood. The DNA is TGCGCCAGCAGCTTGGGAGCTAGCGGGATTAGCGGGGAGCTGTTTTTT. The resulting protein is CASSLGASGISGELFF.